This paragraph covers one T cell receptor beta chain sequence. Germline V gives CDR1 SGHAT, CDR2 FQNNGV. Losses at the gene ends were 3 bases for V and 6 bases for J; bases not matched to a gene: 7. The CDR3 contains 14 residues. The data stem from a study of T cell responses to AZD1222 COVID-19 vaccine. Method: immunoSEQ multiplex PCR; TCRdb's copy keeps in-frame clones and lacks some. The sample holds roughly 120,000 clones, 80% to 90% seen once. The sequencing here drew on peripheral blood, taken on day 0 of AZD1222 vaccination. The chain combines TRBV11-2 with TRBJ1-2, with 7 bases matching TRBD1. The sequence came from an adult in good health. CDR3 nucleotide sequence: TGTGCCAGCAGCTTCTTGACAGGGAAAGATGGCTACACCTTC. This gives the protein CASSFLTGKDGYTF.